A selection of T cell receptor beta chains follows, all from one sample in a study of OX40 agonist ivuxolimab in advanced cancers. Data came from immunoSEQ multiplex PCR; TCRdb stores just in-frame clones and leaves some out. The table includes around 60,000 clones, around 88% detected once. The sequencing used CD4+ or CD8+ T cells sorted from blood, collected in a trial of the OX40 agonist ivuxolimab. These receptors were collected from an adult with an advanced solid tumor such as melanoma, head and neck, liver or kidney cancer. CDR3s include the opening cysteine and the closing phenylalanine or tryptophan. The D gene is left open where the match is weak. Not every row has a clone size; where given, it reads once, few, many or a size class.

v_gene	d_gene	abundance	j_gene	CDR3aa	CDR3nt
TRBV19	.	.	TRBJ2-3	CASSIDGGTDTQYF	TGTGCCAGTAGTATAGATGGGGGGACAGATACGCAGTATTTT
TRBV9	.	.	TRBJ2-3	CASSVVGEFTDTQYF	TGTGCCAGCAGCGTAGTCGGGGAATTCACAGATACGCAGTATTTT
TRBV5-1	.	.	TRBJ1-3	CASSFGDSGNTIYF	TGCGCCAGCAGCTTCGGGGACTCTGGAAACACCATATATTTT
TRBV5-1	TRBD1	.	TRBJ2-7	CASSLGQGAYEQYF	TGCGCCAGCAGCTTGGGCCAGGGGGCTTACGAGCAGTACTTC
TRBV2	TRBD2	.	TRBJ2-5	CASSAGSGGETQYF	TGTGCCAGCAGTGCAGGTAGCGGGGGAGAGACCCAGTACTTC
TRBV6-6	.	few	TRBJ2-3	CASSLNHGRYTDTQYF	TGTGCCAGCAGTCTGAATCATGGGCGATACACAGATACGCAGTATTTT
TRBV19	.	.	TRBJ2-3	CASRDTGWGTDTQYF	TGTGCCAGTAGAGATACAGGGTGGGGCACAGATACGCAGTATTTT
TRBV18	.	.	TRBJ1-5	CASSPGSNQPQHF	TGTGCCAGCTCACCAGGTAGCAATCAGCCCCAGCATTTT
TRBV5-6	.	.	TRBJ2-5	CASNLGPGETQYF	TGTGCCAGCAATCTCGGGCCGGGGGAGACCCAGTACTTC
TRBV30	.	.	TRBJ1-2	CAWSVVRGYGYTF	TGTGCCTGGAGTGTGGTTAGAGGGTATGGCTACACCTTC
TRBV2	.	few	TRBJ2-7	CASSRDSSYYEQYF	TGTGCCAGCAGTCGCGACTCCTCTTACTACGAGCAGTACTTC
TRBV2	.	.	TRBJ2-3	CASSVADTQYF	TGTGCCAGCTCAGTCGCGGATACGCAGTATTTT
TRBV10-3	.	.	TRBJ1-1	CAISEARETEAFF	TGTGCCATCAGTGAGGCGCGGGAGACTGAAGCTTTCTTT
TRBV18	.	few	TRBJ2-2	CASSQLDGSGELFF	TGTGCCAGCTCACAGCTAGACGGGTCCGGGGAGCTGTTTTTT
TRBV15	.	once	TRBJ2-3	CATGGVDTDTQYF	TGTGCCACCGGAGGGGTAGACACAGATACGCAGTATTTT
TRBV7-2	.	.	TRBJ2-7	CASSLGLAPEQYF	TGTGCCAGCAGCTTAGGGCTAGCTCCCGAGCAGTACTTC
TRBV30	TRBD2	.	TRBJ2-1	CAWSTGGARAYNEQFF	TGTGCCTGGAGTACCGGGGGGGCGCGGGCGTACAATGAGCAGTTCTTC
TRBV28	.	few	TRBJ2-1	CASGTWNEQFF	TGTGCCAGCGGAACCTGGAATGAGCAGTTCTTC
TRBV9	.	once	TRBJ2-2	CASSVGPLRDRGTGELFF	TGTGCCAGCAGCGTAGGCCCCCTGCGGGACCGGGGCACCGGGGAGCTGTTTTTT
TRBV6-1	.	.	TRBJ1-4	CASSARLNEKLFF	TGTGCCAGCAGTGCCCGCCTTAATGAAAAACTGTTTTTT
TRBV12-2	.	.	TRBJ2-1	CASRLEQGRSYNEQFF	TGTGCAAGTCGCTTAGAACAGGGCCGATCCTACAATGAGCAGTTCTTC
TRBV14	.	many	TRBJ2-7	CASSQGKVQLSYEQYF	TGTGCCAGCAGCCAAGGGAAGGTCCAGCTCTCCTACGAGCAGTACTTC
TRBV11-3	.	once	TRBJ2-1	CASSLVGGPGEQFF	TGTGCCAGCAGCTTAGTAGGGGGGCCTGGGGAGCAGTTCTTC
TRBV10-3	.	.	TRBJ1-2	CAISAGQGYGYTF	TGTGCCATCTCTGCGGGACAAGGCTATGGCTACACCTTC
TRBV11-3	.	.	TRBJ2-5	CASSSERWETQYF	TGTGCCAGCAGTTCGGAACGCTGGGAGACCCAGTACTTC
TRBV9	.	.	TRBJ1-4	CASSARQGEKLFF	TGTGCCAGCAGCGCGCGACAAGGGGAAAAACTGTTTTTT
TRBV6-1	.	once	TRBJ2-7	CATERGSYEQYF	TGTGCCACAGAGAGAGGATCCTACGAGCAGTACTTC
TRBV4-1	.	few	TRBJ1-5	CASSQDEVDQPQHF	TGCGCCAGCAGCCAAGATGAGGTGGATCAGCCCCAGCATTTT
TRBV27	.	.	TRBJ1-2	CASSLKGNYGYTF	TGTGCCAGCAGTTTAAAGGGGAACTATGGCTACACCTTC
TRBV19	TRBD1	.	TRBJ1-2	CASSAHRGGGYTF	TGTGCCAGTAGTGCACACAGGGGCGGCGGCTACACCTTC
TRBV5-6	TRBD2	.	TRBJ2-1	CASSSALAYNEQFF	TGTGCCAGCAGCTCCGCACTAGCGTACAATGAGCAGTTCTTC
TRBV5-1	TRBD1	.	TRBJ1-1	CASSYRTGLEAFF	TGCGCCAGCAGCTATAGGACAGGACTAGAAGCTTTCTTT
TRBV27	TRBD1	.	TRBJ2-1	CASSLIPGLPGGSYNEQFF	TGTGCCAGCAGTTTAATCCCCGGGCTCCCAGGGGGCTCCTACAATGAGCAGTTCTTC
TRBV6-6	.	.	TRBJ2-7	CASRDSDYEQYF	TGTGCCAGCAGGGACAGTGACTACGAGCAGTACTTC
TRBV2	.	.	TRBJ2-6	CASRGGSGANVLTF	TGTGCCAGCCGAGGAGGCTCTGGGGCCAACGTCCTGACTTTC
TRBV7-8	.	.	TRBJ1-3	CASSLTGNTIYF	TGTGCCAGCAGCTTAACCGGAAACACCATATATTTT
TRBV28	TRBD1	.	TRBJ2-7	CASSQQGGSYEQYF	TGTGCCAGCAGTCAACAGGGGGGCTCCTACGAGCAGTACTTC
TRBV4-1	.	.	TRBJ1-3	CASSQEVPGVNSGNTIYF	TGCGCCAGCAGCCAAGAGGTTCCAGGGGTGAACTCTGGAAACACCATATATTTT
TRBV4-2	TRBD1	.	TRBJ1-2	CASSQGSRDRDNYGYTF	TGTGCCAGCAGCCAAGGCTCCCGGGACAGGGACAACTATGGCTACACCTTC
TRBV12-5	TRBD1	.	TRBJ1-1	CASGWVPGQLTEAFF	TGTGCTAGTGGTTGGGTACCGGGACAGCTCACTGAAGCTTTCTTT
TRBV27	TRBD1	medium-sized	TRBJ2-7	CASGFATGGLYEQYF	TGTGCCAGTGGGTTTGCGACAGGGGGCCTCTACGAGCAGTACTTC
TRBV4-1	TRBD2	.	TRBJ2-1	CASSQDSGRAYNEQFF	TGCGCCAGCAGCCAAGATAGCGGGAGGGCCTACAATGAGCAGTTCTTC
TRBV6-6	.	.	TRBJ2-6	CASSYRQAAGANVLTF	TGTGCCAGCAGTTACAGACAGGCGGCTGGGGCCAACGTCCTGACTTTC
TRBV29-1	.	.	TRBJ2-7	CSVAITQRGEQYF	TGCAGCGTTGCGATAACACAAAGGGGCGAGCAGTACTTC
TRBV28	.	.	TRBJ2-7	CASSPVSFSYEQYF	TGTGCCAGCAGTCCGGTCTCTTTCTCCTACGAGCAGTACTTC
TRBV14	TRBD2	.	TRBJ2-7	CASSPIAGAYEQYF	TGTGCCAGCAGTCCCATAGCGGGGGCCTACGAGCAGTACTTC
TRBV11-2	.	.	TRBJ2-7	CASSQDLFSYEQYF	TGTGCCAGCAGCCAAGATCTCTTTAGTTACGAGCAGTACTTC
TRBV7-8	.	.	TRBJ2-1	CASSLKGGGGSKQFF	TGTGCCAGCAGCTTAAAGGGGGGAGGCGGGAGCAAGCAGTTCTTC
TRBV28	.	once	TRBJ2-3	CASSPPVRGRTKAQYF	TGTGCCAGCAGTCCCCCCGTCAGGGGCCGGACTAAAGCGCAGTATTTT
TRBV6-5	.	.	TRBJ1-1	CASSYSVRALNTEAFF	TGTGCCAGCAGTTACTCGGTCAGAGCCTTGAACACTGAAGCTTTCTTT
TRBV7-6	.	.	TRBJ1-3	CASSLVASDSSGNTIYF	TGTGCCAGCAGCTTAGTAGCCTCGGACAGCTCTGGAAACACCATATATTTT